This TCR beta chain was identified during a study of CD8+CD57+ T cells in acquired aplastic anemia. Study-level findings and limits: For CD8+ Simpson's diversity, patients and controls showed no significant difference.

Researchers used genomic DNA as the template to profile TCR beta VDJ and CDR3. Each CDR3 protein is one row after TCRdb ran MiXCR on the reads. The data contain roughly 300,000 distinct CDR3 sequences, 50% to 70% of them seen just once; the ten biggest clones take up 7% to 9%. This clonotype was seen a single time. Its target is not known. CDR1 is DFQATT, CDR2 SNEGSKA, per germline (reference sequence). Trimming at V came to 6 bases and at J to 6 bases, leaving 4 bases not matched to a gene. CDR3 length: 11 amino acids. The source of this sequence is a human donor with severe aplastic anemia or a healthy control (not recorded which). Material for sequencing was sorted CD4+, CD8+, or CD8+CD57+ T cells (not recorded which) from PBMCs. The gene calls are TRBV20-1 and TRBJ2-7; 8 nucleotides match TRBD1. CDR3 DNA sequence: TGCAGTGCCCACGACAGGGGCGAGCAGTACTTC. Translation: CSAHDRGEQYF.